These 24 T cell receptor beta chains were sequenced from one sample in a study of T cells in Graves' hyperthyroidism and ophthalmopathy. The TCR beta CDR3 regions underwent amplification using RNA transcripts as the source. The HTBI primer set served for first-round RT-PCR of the TCR CDR3. In TCRdb, the multiplex PCR reads were re-called with MiXCR into one record per CDR3 protein. The sample lists approximately 400,000 distinct CDR3 sequences, roughly 15% occurring once. The sequencing input was blood. The receptor source for this set is a woman aged 30 to 39 with Graves' ophthalmopathy.

This clonotype has ten or more counts. V and J are TRBV27 and TRBJ2-1; D unclear. The CDR3 runs to 14 residues. Between the trimmed V and J ends, which lost 6 bases and 5 bases, there was a span of 14 bases. In germline, CDR1 is MNHEY, CDR2 SMNVEV (reference sequence). The CDR3, as DNA: TGTGCCAGCAGCCTCGCCGGGCGACACAATGAGCAGTTCTTC. It translates to CASSLAGRHNEQFF.

This clonotype was seen ten or more times. This sequence joins TRBV7-8 and TRBJ1-1, with D uncertain. The CDR3 runs 15 residues. V lost 5 bases and J lost 0, with 13 bases in between. CDR1 and CDR2 (germline): SGHVS, FQNEAQ. The CDR3 sequence: CASSREISMNTEAFF. DNA of the CDR3: TGTGCCAGCAGCCGGGAAATCAGCATGAACACTGAAGCTTTCTTT. Full variable domain (rest looked up from reference TRBV7-8 and TRBJ1-1): GAGVSQSPRYKVAKRGQDVALRCDPISGHVSLFWYQQALGQGPEFLTYFQNEAQLDKSGLPSDRFFAERPEGSVSTLKIQRTQQEDSAVYLCASSREISMNTEAFFGQGTRLTVV.

Many counts were recorded for this clonotype. J is TRBJ1-5 and V is TRBV6-9; 7 bases align to TRBD1. CDR1 and CDR2 from the germline V gene are MNHGY and SVAAGI. This CDR3 comprises 13 residues. The ends lost 6 bases at V and 5 bases at J; junction bases unmatched: 4. This chain's CDR3 is CASRRQGHQPQHF. The DNA for the CDR3 is TGTGCCAGCAGGAGACAGGGCCATCAGCCCCAGCATTTT.

The chain is built from TRBV25-1 and TRBJ1-1; tentatively, D is TRBD1 (6 bases). This CDR3 spans 16 amino acids. Trimming cost V 1 base and J 4 bases, with 16 bases left between them. Germline V CDR1 and CDR2: MGHDK, SYGVNS. The CDR3 protein is CASSEFRGPGSTEAFF. As DNA, the CDR3 is TGTGCCAGCAGTGAATTTCGGGGGCCTGGGAGCACTGAAGCTTTCTTT.

The sample holds one count of this clonotype. This chain uses TRBV2 with TRBJ2-3; a weak D match, TRBD2 (5 bases). The CDR3 runs 13 residues. V was cut by 7 bases and J by 2 bases, with 10 bases left in between. Germline V gene sequence: CDR1 SNHLY, CDR2 FYNNEI. The CDR3 reads CASIRGYTDTQYF. The DNA of the CDR3 is TGTGCCAGCATACGGGGTTACACAGATACGCAGTATTTT.

Within the sample, this clonotype is medium-sized. The rearrangement joins TRBV3-1 to TRBJ2-7, with D possibly TRBD2 on 5 matching bases. Per the germline V gene, CDR1 is LGHDT and CDR2 is YNNKEL (reference sequence). There are 14 residues in the CDR3. V gave up 1 base and J gave up 5 bases, with 12 bases separating them. This CDR3 is CASSQGGNNNEQYF. The CDR3 DNA reads TGTGCCAGCAGCCAAGGAGGGAATAACAACGAGCAGTACTTC.

This clonotype has ten or more counts. CDR3 coding DNA: TGTGCCAACGGAGGGAATAGCAATCAGCCCCAGCATTTT. Amino acid sequence: CANGGNSNQPQHF. The chain uses TRBV6-1 and TRBJ1-5, with D unclear. Germline CDR1 is MNHNS and CDR2 is SASEGT. CDR3 length: 13 amino acids. The ends were cut back, 10 bases at V and 0 bases at J, with 10 bases in the middle.

The chain is built from TRBV20-1 and TRBJ2-5, with 11 positions matching TRBD2. Looked up from germline, CDR1 is DFQATT and CDR2 is SNEGSKA (reference sequence). J was trimmed by 4 bases and V by 6 bases; bases with no gene match: 10. There are 15 residues in the CDR3. CDR3 residues: CSARPIAGGRETQYF. In DNA, the CDR3 is TGCAGTGCCAGGCCTATAGCGGGGGGGCGAGAGACCCAGTACTTC.

This clonotype was found a few times. The rearrangement uses TRBV27 and TRBJ1-1; no clear D. CDR1 MNHEY and CDR2 SMNVEV come from the germline V gene (reference sequence). The CDR3 is 13 residues long. V gave up 5 bases and J gave up 7 bases, with 14 bases separating them. The CDR3 bases are TGTGCCAGCAGTCCCTTACATCGGTTTGAAGCTTTCTTT. As protein: CASSPLHRFEAFF.

This clonotype has a count of ten or more. The J gene is TRBJ2-3, the V gene TRBV3-1, with D perhaps being TRBD1 or TRBD2 (5 bases each). This CDR3 comprises 15 residues. Germline lookup yields CDR1 LGHDT and CDR2 YNNKEL (reference sequence). V was shortened by 4 bases and J by 6 bases, with 17 bases between the two germline ends. The CDR3 loop reads CASSPILRGEDTQYF. CDR3 in DNA: TGTGCCAGCAGCCCAATACTCCGGGGCGAGGATACGCAGTATTTT.

This clonotype was seen ten or more times. V usage is TRBV20-1 and J usage is TRBJ2-5; D remains ambiguous. The CDR3 runs 13 residues. Trimming took 5 bases from V and 3 from J, leaving 13 bases between them. CDR1 is DFQATT, CDR2 SNEGSKA, per germline (reference sequence). CDR3 region: CSAVHDGEETQYF. CDR3 sequence (DNA): TGCAGTGCTGTCCATGACGGCGAAGAGACCCAGTACTTC.

This clonotype was detected ten times or more. The chain uses TRBV6-6 and TRBJ2-7; D not resolved. Germline V gene sequence: CDR1 MNHNY, CDR2 SVGAGI (reference sequence). There are 13 residues in the CDR3. The germline V and J ends were trimmed by 2 bases and 1 base, with 6 bases remaining between them. CDR3 DNA: TGTGCCAGCAGTTACGCTAGTTCCTACGAGCAGTACTTC. Amino acid sequence: CASSYASSYEQYF.

V usage is TRBV10-2 and J usage is TRBJ1-4; tentative D call: TRBD1 (5 bases). The CDR3 has 14 amino acids. V was pared by 6 bases and J by 7 bases, with 15 bases between. The germline V gene has CDR1 WSHSY and CDR2 SAAADI. Written as DNA, the CDR3 is TGCGCCAGCAGCGTCGCGGGTAGGGGTGAAAAACTGTTTTTT. Residues: CASSVAGRGEKLFF.

A remark on this clonotype: Possible read error: a much larger clone is one base away. The chain is built from TRBV20-1 and TRBJ1-2; D is unclear. The CDR3 runs to 11 residues. Germline lookup yields CDR1 DFQATT and CDR2 SNEGSKA (reference sequence). The V gene lost 7 bases and the J gene lost 7 bases, with 13 bases spanning the gap. Here the CDR3 reads CSVPPQRGYTF. In DNA, the CDR3 is TGCAGTGTTCCGCCGCAGCGTGGCTACACCTTC.

This clonotype appeared many times. The chain couples TRBV6-1 to TRBJ2-2, with 12 bases matching TRBD2. The CDR3 has 19 residues. After removal of 4 bases from V and 5 bases from J, the junction contained 14 bases not matched to a gene. Per germline, CDR1 MNHNS and CDR2 SASEGT. The CDR3 DNA sequence: TGTGCCAGCAGTGGACTAGCGGGGGTGTTTTACCCACCAACCGGGGAGCTGTTTTTT. It is translated as CASSGLAGVFYPPTGELFF.

This clonotype has only a few counts. CDR3 nucleotides: TGTGCCACCGGGGGGGGCAGAGGAGATACGCAGTATTTT. Protein product: CATGGGRGDTQYF. The chain has TRBV6-1 and TRBJ2-3; 8 nucleotides match TRBD2. CDR3 length: 13 residues. Per the germline V gene, CDR1 is MNHNS and CDR2 is SASEGT. V shed 10 bases and J 5 bases; nucleotides not matched to a gene: 8.

In its sample, this clonotype was seen many times. This chain uses TRBV7-2 with TRBJ2-5, with unresolved D. The V and J ends lost 1 base and 5 bases respectively, with 11 bases between them. The CDR3 consists of 14 residues. CDR1 is SGHTA, CDR2 FQGNSA, per germline. The CDR3, as DNA: TGTGCCAGCAGCTTAGTTCCCAGCAAGGAGACCCAGTACTTC. Protein product: CASSLVPSKETQYF. Supplemented by reference TRBV7-2 and TRBJ2-5, the full variable domain reads GAGVSQSPSNKVTEKGKDVELRCDPISGHTALYWYRQSLGQGLEFLIYFQGNSAPDKSGLPSDRFSAERTGGSVSTLTIQRTQQEDSAVYLCASSLVPSKETQYFGPGTRLLVL.

This clonotype was recorded at least ten times. The chain uses TRBV12-3 or TRBV12-4 and TRBJ2-3; TRBD1 agrees at 7 bases. This CDR3 has 15 amino acids. With V trimmed by 6 bases and J by 5 bases, 11 bases remained unmatched. The CDR3 nucleotides read TGTGCCAGCAGCCGGGGACAGACCCCCGGAGATACGCAGTATTTT. Translation gives CASSRGQTPGDTQYF.

This clonotype has ten or more counts. The chain carries TRBV3-1 and TRBJ2-3; 10 nucleotides align to TRBD2. The CDR3 runs to 16 residues. Germline V gene sequence: CDR1 LGHDT, CDR2 YNNKEL (reference sequence). Unmatched junction bases numbered 5, after V lost 3 bases and J lost 2 bases. The chain's CDR3 is CASSQGTSDNTDTQYF. CDR3 DNA sequence: TGTGCCAGCAGCCAGGGGACTAGCGATAACACAGATACGCAGTATTTT.

This clonotype has ten or more counts. The chain employs TRBV11-1 and TRBJ2-1, with 12 bases aligning to TRBD1. Trimming at V came to 4 bases and at J to 5 bases, leaving 6 bases not matched to a gene. Germline V CDR1 and CDR2: SGHAT, FQDESV (reference sequence). The CDR3 is made up of 16 amino acids. The DNA of the CDR3 is TGTGCCAGCAGCTACTACGGGACAGGGGGCAACAATGAGCAGTTCTTC. Translation gives CASSYYGTGGNNEQFF. The whole variable domain, remainder taken from reference TRBV11-1 and TRBJ2-1, is EAEVAQSPRYKITEKSQAVAFWCDPISGHATLYWYRQILGQGPELLVQFQDESVVDDSQLPKDRFSAERLKGVDSTLKIQPAELGDSAMYLCASSYYGTGGNNEQFFGPGTRLTVL.

The sample holds a few counts of this clonotype. The chain uses TRBV20-1 and TRBJ1-4; 9 bases align to TRBD1. Germline lookup yields CDR1 DFQATT and CDR2 SNEGSKA (reference sequence). The CDR3 contains 16 residues. Trimming took 3 bases from V and 5 from J; bases not matched to a gene: 10. The CDR3 reads CSASPSDRGENEKLFF. The CDR3 nucleotides read TGCAGTGCTAGCCCATCCGACAGGGGGGAAAATGAAAAACTGTTTTTT.

This sequence joins TRBV5-5 and TRBJ1-1; a weak D match, TRBD1 (5 bases). The V end lost 1 base, the J end lost 6 bases, and 13 bases lay between the germline ends. Per germline, CDR1 SGHKS and CDR2 YYEKEE (reference sequence). This CDR3 has 14 residues. CDR3 loop: CASSLHWRDAEAFF. Here the CDR3 DNA reads TGTGCCAGCAGCTTGCACTGGAGGGACGCTGAAGCTTTCTTT.

In this sample, this clonotype turned up many times. The rearrangement joins TRBV28 to TRBJ1-2, with D unclear. With 5 bases removed from V and 8 bases from J, the gap between germline ends came to 18 bases. This CDR3 spans 14 amino acids. Germline CDR1 reads MDHEN; CDR2 reads SYDVKM. Written as DNA, the CDR3 is TGTGCCAGCAGTCCATTCGGATCCCCCAGGGGCTACACCTTC. Translation gives CASSPFGSPRGYTF.

This clonotype was detected many times. The chain uses TRBV24-1 and TRBJ2-2, with a possible D match to TRBD2 (6 bases). In germline, CDR1 is KGHDR, CDR2 SFDVKD. This CDR3 has 16 residues. V gave up 2 bases and J gave up 4 bases, with 13 bases separating them. The CDR3 reads CATSDYIGGSTGELFF. CDR3 DNA sequence: TGTGCCACCAGTGATTATATCGGGGGTAGCACCGGGGAGCTGTTTTTT.